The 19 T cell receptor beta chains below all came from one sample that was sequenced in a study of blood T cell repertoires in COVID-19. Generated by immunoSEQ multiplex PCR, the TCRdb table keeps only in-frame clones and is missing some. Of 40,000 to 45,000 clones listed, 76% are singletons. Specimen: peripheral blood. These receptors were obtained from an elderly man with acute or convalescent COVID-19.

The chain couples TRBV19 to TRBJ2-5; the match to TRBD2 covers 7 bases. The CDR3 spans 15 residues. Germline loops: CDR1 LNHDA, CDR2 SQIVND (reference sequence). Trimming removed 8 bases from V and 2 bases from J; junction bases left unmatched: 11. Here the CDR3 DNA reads TGTGCCAGTCGGGCGTGGGGGGGGGATCAAGAGACCCAGTACTTC. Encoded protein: CASRAWGGDQETQYF.

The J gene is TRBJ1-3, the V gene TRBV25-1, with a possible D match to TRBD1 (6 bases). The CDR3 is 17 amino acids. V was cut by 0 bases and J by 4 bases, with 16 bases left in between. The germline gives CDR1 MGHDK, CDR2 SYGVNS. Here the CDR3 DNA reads TGTGCCAGCAGTGAATATATGGGTGGGGGCCAAGGAAACACCATATATTTT. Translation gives CASSEYMGGGQGNTIYF. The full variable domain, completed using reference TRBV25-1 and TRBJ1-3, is EADIYQTPRYLVIGTGKKITLECSQTMGHDKMYWYQQDPGMELHLIHYSYGVNSTEKGDLSSESTVSRIRTEHFPLTLESARPSHTSQYLCASSEYMGGGQGNTIYFGEGSWLTVV.

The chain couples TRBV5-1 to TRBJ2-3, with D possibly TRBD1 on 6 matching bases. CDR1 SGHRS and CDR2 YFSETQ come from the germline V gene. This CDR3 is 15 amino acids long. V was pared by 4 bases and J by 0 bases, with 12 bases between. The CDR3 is CASSGGGTSTDTQYF. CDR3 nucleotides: TGCGCCAGCAGCGGTGGGGGCACTAGCACAGATACGCAGTATTTT.

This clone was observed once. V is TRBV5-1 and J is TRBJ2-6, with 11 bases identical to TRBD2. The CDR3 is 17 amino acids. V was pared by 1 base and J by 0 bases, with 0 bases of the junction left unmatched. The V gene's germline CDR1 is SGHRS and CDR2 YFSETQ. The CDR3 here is CASSLTSGGSGANVLTF. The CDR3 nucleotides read TGCGCCAGCAGCTTGACTAGCGGGGGCTCTGGGGCCAACGTCCTGACTTTC.

CDR3 in DNA: TGCGCCAGCAGCTCCGGATTGGGACACCTCCAAGAGACCCAGTACTTC. Translating gives CASSSGLGHLQETQYF. The chain joins TRBV5-1 to TRBJ2-5; maybe TRBD1 (6 bases). Germline CDR1 SGHRS, CDR2 YFSETQ. V lost 3 bases, J lost 1 base, and 16 bases lay in between. The CDR3 runs 16 residues.

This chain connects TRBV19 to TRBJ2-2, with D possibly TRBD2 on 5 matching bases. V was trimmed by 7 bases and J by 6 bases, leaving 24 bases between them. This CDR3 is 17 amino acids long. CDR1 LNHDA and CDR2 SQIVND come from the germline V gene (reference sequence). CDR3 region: CASTPISVREGSGELFF. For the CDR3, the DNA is TGTGCCAGTACTCCAATAAGTGTCCGGGAAGGGTCCGGGGAGCTGTTTTTT.

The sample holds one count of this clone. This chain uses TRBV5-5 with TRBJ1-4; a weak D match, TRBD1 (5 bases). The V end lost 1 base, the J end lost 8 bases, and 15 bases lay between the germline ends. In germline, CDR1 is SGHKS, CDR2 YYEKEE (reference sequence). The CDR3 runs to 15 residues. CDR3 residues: CASSLFGGTEEKLFF. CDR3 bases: TGTGCCAGCAGCTTGTTCGGCGGGACGGAGGAAAAACTGTTTTTT.

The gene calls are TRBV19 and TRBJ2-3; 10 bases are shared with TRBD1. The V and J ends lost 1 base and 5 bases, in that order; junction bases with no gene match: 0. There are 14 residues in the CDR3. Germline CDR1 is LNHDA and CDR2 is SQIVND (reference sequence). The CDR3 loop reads CASSIGDRGDTQYF. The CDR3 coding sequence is TGTGCCAGTAGTATAGGGGACAGGGGAGATACGCAGTATTTT.

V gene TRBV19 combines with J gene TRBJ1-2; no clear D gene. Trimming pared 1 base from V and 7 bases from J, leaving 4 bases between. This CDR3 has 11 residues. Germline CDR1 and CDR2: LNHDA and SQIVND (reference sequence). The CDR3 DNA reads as TGTGCCAGTAGTATAGTCGGTGGCTACACCTTC. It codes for CASSIVGGYTF. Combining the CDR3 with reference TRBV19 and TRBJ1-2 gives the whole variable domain DGGITQSPKYLFRKEGQNVTLSCEQNLNHDAMYWYRQDPGQGLRLIYYSQIVNDFQKGDIAEGYSVSREKKESFPLTVTSAQKNPTAFYLCASSIVGGYTFGSGTRLTVV.

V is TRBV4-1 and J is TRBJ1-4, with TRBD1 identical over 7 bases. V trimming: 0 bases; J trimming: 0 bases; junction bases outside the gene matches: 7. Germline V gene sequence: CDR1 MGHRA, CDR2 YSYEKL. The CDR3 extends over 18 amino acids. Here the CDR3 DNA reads TGCGCCAGCAGCCAAGATCCGGCCAGGGGGGCAACTAATGAAAAACTGTTTTTT. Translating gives CASSQDPARGATNEKLFF.

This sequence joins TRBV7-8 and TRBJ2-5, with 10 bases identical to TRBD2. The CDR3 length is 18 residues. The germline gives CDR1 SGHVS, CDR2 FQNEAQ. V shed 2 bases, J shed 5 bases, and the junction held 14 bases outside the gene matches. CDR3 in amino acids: CASSLLLAGAPEGETQYF. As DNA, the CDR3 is TGTGCCAGCAGCTTACTTCTAGCGGGAGCGCCAGAGGGGGAGACCCAGTACTTC.

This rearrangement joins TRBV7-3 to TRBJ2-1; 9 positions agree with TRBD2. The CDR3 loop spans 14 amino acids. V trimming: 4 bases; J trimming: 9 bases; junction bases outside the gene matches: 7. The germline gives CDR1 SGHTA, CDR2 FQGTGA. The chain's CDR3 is CASSYRGGASEQFF. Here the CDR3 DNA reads TGTGCCAGCAGCTACCGCGGGGGGGCCAGTGAGCAGTTCTTC.

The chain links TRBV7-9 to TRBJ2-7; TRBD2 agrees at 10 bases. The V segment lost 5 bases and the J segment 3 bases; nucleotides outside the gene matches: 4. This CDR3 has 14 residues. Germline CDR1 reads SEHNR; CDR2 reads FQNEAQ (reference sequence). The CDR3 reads CASSPSGSGYEQYF. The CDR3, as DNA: TGTGCCAGCAGCCCTAGCGGGAGTGGCTACGAGCAGTACTTC.

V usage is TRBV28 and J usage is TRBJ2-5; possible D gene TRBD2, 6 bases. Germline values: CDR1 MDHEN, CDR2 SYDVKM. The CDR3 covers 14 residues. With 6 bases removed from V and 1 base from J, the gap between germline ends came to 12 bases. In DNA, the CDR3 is TGTGCCAGCAGCCTTCGGGACTTCCAAGAGACCCAGTACTTC. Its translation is CASSLRDFQETQYF.

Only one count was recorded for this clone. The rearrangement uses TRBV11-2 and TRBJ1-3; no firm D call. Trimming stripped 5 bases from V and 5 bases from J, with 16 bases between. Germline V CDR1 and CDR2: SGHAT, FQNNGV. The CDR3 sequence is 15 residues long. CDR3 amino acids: CASSTPPGDRNTIYF. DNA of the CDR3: TGTGCCAGCAGCACCCCCCCGGGAGATAGAAACACCATATATTTT.

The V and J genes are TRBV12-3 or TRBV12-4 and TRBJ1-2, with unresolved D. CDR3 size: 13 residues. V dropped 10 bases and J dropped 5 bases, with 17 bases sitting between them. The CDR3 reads CATVVTLGYGYTF. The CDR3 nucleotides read TGTGCCACCGTGGTTACCCTCGGGTATGGCTACACCTTC.

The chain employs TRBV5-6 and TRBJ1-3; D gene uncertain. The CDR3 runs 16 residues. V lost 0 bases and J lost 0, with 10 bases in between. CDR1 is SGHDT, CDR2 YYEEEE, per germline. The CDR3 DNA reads TGTGCCAGCAGCTTGGGGCCAAGGAGCTCTGGAAACACCATATATTTT. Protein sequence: CASSLGPRSSGNTIYF. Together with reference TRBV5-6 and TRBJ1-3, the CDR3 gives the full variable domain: DAGVTQSPTHLIKTRGQQVTLRCSPKSGHDTVSWYQQALGQGPQFIFQYYEEEERQRGNFPDRFSGHQFPNYSSELNVNALLLGDSALYLCASSLGPRSSGNTIYFGEGSWLTVV.

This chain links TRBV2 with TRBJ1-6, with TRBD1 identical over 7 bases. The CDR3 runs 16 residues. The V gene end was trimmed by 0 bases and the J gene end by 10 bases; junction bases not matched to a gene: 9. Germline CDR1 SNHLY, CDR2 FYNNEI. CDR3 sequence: CASSEAVDSRGSPLHF. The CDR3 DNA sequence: TGTGCCAGCAGTGAAGCAGTAGACTCCAGGGGGTCACCCCTCCACTTT.

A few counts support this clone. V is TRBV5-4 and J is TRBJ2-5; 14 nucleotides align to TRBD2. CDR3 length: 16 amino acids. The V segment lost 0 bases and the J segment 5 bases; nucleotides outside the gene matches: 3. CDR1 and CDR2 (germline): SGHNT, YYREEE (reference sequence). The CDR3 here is CASSLGGLAGVETQYF. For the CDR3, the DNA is TGTGCCAGCAGCTTGGGGGGACTAGCGGGGGTCGAGACCCAGTACTTC.